This passage covers 19 T cell receptor beta chains from one sample sequenced in a study of siplizumab effects on memory and regulatory T cells. Measured with immunoSEQ multiplex PCR; TCRdb has only the in-frame clones, and not every one. This table holds approximately 60,000 clones, about 96% found once. The source material was naive CD8+ T cells sorted from blood. These receptor sequences come from a human donor in good health.

The rearrangement links TRBV6-5 to TRBJ1-2; maybe TRBD1 (6 bases). Per germline, CDR1 MNHEY and CDR2 SVGAGI. The CDR3 covers 15 residues. V lost 2 bases and J 0 bases, leaving 10 bases between the germline ends. CDR3 nucleotides: TGTGCCAGCAGTTACCTAGCAGGGGCTAACTATGGCTACACCTTC. This codes for CASSYLAGANYGYTF.

Here the CDR3 DNA reads TGTGCCAGCAGTTCCGGGACCAACTATGGCTACACCTTC. It translates to CASSSGTNYGYTF. V gene TRBV7-9 combines with J gene TRBJ1-2; TRBD1 might be the D (5 bases). Trimming removed 6 bases at V and 2 bases at J, with 10 bases between. Looked up from germline, CDR1 is SEHNR and CDR2 is FQNEAQ (reference sequence). CDR3 length: 13 residues.

A remark on this clone: Other DNA sequences within the sample encode an identical CDR3. This chain joins TRBV9 and TRBJ1-1; tentative D call: TRBD1 (5 bases). Trimming shortened V by 4 bases and J by 0 bases, and 13 bases separated the two germline ends. Germline V gene lookup returns CDR1 SGDLS and CDR2 YYNGEE. The CDR3 sequence is 15 residues long. CDR3 residues: CASSSTGGMNTEAFF. DNA of the CDR3: TGTGCCAGCAGCTCCACCGGGGGGATGAACACTGAAGCTTTCTTT.

This chain joins TRBV7-3 and TRBJ2-5; a weak D match, TRBD2 (6 bases). CDR1 SGHTA and CDR2 FQGTGA come from the germline V gene. Trimming left V 2 bases short and J 3 bases short, with 13 bases between. CDR3 length: 15 residues. The CDR3 DNA reads TGTGCCAGCAGCTTATCCCTGGGACTGAAAGAGACCCAGTACTTC. This codes for CASSLSLGLKETQYF.

This clone has only a few counts. CDR3 coding DNA: TGTGCCAGCAGTTTATTCACGGGGGCATTTGAAGCTTTCTTT. This sequence encodes CASSLFTGAFEAFF. The chain has TRBV27 and TRBJ1-1; TRBD1 is a possible D gene (6 bases). This CDR3 contains 14 residues. CDR1 is MNHEY, CDR2 SMNVEV, per germline (reference sequence). V shed 1 base and J shed 7 bases, with 13 bases lying between them.

The CDR3: CASSLHSRLEGEQYF. DNA for the CDR3: TGTGCCAGCAGCTTACATTCCCGGCTTGAGGGCGAGCAGTACTTC. This chain uses TRBV11-2 with TRBJ2-7; TRBD2 might be the D (5 bases). Trimming took off 2 bases at V and 6 bases at J, with 17 bases between the two ends. Germline-derived CDR1 and CDR2 are SGHAT and FQNNGV. The CDR3 contains 15 residues.

This chain joins TRBV29-1 and TRBJ2-1; D is undetermined. The V end lost 0 bases, the J end lost 7 bases, and 10 bases lay between the germline ends. The CDR3 runs 13 residues. Looked up from germline, CDR1 is SQVTM and CDR2 is ANQGSEA. CDR3 in DNA: TGCAGCGTTGAAGATCCCCTCACAAATGAGCAGTTCTTC. Protein sequence: CSVEDPLTNEQFF.

The rearrangement uses TRBV6-5 and TRBJ2-7; tentatively, D is TRBD1 (6 bases). V lost 2 bases to trimming and J lost 0 bases, with 8 bases between them. This CDR3 comprises 14 residues. The germline gives CDR1 MNHEY, CDR2 SVGAGI. CDR3: CASSYRDNSYEQYF. Written as DNA, the CDR3 is TGTGCCAGCAGTTACCGGGACAACTCCTACGAGCAGTACTTC.

This chain joins TRBV2 and TRBJ2-5; 11 bases fit TRBD2. The CDR3 length is 17 residues. V trimming: 0 bases; J trimming: 3 bases; junction bases outside the gene matches: 6. From germline, CDR1 is SNHLY and CDR2 FYNNEI. Written as DNA, the CDR3 is TGTGCCAGCAGTGAAGCGCCCGGGACTAGCGGAAAAGAGACCCAGTACTTC. Translating it yields CASSEAPGTSGKETQYF.

This clone was observed once. This sequence joins TRBV19 and TRBJ1-3, with D unresolved. The V gene lost 3 bases and the J gene lost 0 bases, with 6 bases spanning the gap. This CDR3 is built from 14 residues. Germline V gene data show CDR1 as LNHDA and CDR2 as SQIVND (reference sequence). CDR3 DNA: TGTGCCAGTAGTATCGCGAGCTCTGGAAACACCATATATTTT. Translation gives CASSIASSGNTIYF.

As concerns this clone: The same CDR3 arises from other DNA sequences in this sample as well. V gene TRBV5-1 combines with J gene TRBJ2-7; the D is unclear. This CDR3 has 11 residues. The germline V gene encodes CDR1 SGHRS and CDR2 YFSETQ. The germline V and J ends were trimmed by 0 bases and 6 bases, with 4 bases remaining between them. The CDR3 DNA reads TGCGCCAGCAGCTTGGGCGGCGAGCAGTACTTC. Amino acids: CASSLGGEQYF.

The chain has TRBV29-1 and TRBJ2-7; 9 bases agree with TRBD1. Germline assignment: CDR1 SQVTM and CDR2 ANQGSEA. The CDR3 spans 13 residues. V lost 7 bases, J lost 3 bases, and 7 bases stayed unmatched. The chain's CDR3 is CSGRTGANYEQYF. The CDR3 nucleotides are TGCAGCGGAAGGACAGGGGCAAACTACGAGCAGTACTTC.

In its sample, this clone was seen once. The V and J genes are TRBV6-5 and TRBJ1-2; D may be TRBD1 (6 bases). CDR1 and CDR2 from the germline V gene are MNHEY and SVGAGI. This CDR3 is built from 14 residues. Trimming took off 0 bases at V and 7 bases at J, with 12 bases between the two ends. CDR3 sequence (DNA): TGTGCCAGCAGTTACTCGAAATTAGGGGGTGGCTACACCTTC. It codes for CASSYSKLGGGYTF.

The genes are TRBV4-1 and TRBJ1-2; unclear D gene. The CDR3 covers 14 residues. The germline V gene encodes CDR1 MGHRA and CDR2 YSYEKL. Trimming stripped 1 base from V and 1 base from J, with 7 bases between. For the CDR3, the DNA is TGCGCCAGCAGCCAAGGTATGGATAACTATGGCTACACCTTC. This sequence encodes CASSQGMDNYGYTF.

For this clone: Other DNA sequences within the sample encode an identical CDR3. The chain recombines TRBV9 with TRBJ2-7; 8 bases align to TRBD1. Trimming at V came to 0 bases and at J to 1 base, leaving 3 bases not matched to a gene. The CDR3 totals 15 residues. Per the germline V gene, CDR1 is SGDLS and CDR2 is YYNGEE. Here the CDR3 DNA reads TGTGCCAGCAGCGTAGCAGGGACAGGATCCTACGAGCAGTACTTC. Encoded protein: CASSVAGTGSYEQYF.

The chain couples TRBV6-5 to TRBJ2-1; D is ambiguous. The germline gives CDR1 MNHEY, CDR2 SVGAGI. There are 12 residues in the CDR3. Trimming removed 5 bases at V and 4 bases at J, with 6 bases between. The CDR3 coding sequence is TGTGCCAGCAGTGACGCTTACAATGAGCAGTTCTTC. Protein: CASSDAYNEQFF.

The V gene is TRBV30, the J gene TRBJ1-3; D is ambiguous. Trimming pared 3 bases from V and 3 bases from J, leaving 3 bases between. From germline, CDR1 is GTSNPN and CDR2 SVGIG (reference sequence). This CDR3 contains 11 residues. CDR3 nucleotides: TGTGCCTGGAGGGGTGGAAACACCATATATTTT. Translation gives CAWRGGNTIYF.

The chain is built from TRBV13 and TRBJ2-7, with D perhaps matching TRBD1 (5 bases). This CDR3 has 13 residues. The ends were cut back, 4 bases at V and 5 bases at J, with 12 bases in the middle. Germline loops: CDR1 PRHDT, CDR2 FYEKMQ (reference sequence). CDR3 amino acids: CASSSDSFNEQYF. Here the CDR3 DNA reads TGTGCCAGCAGCTCAGACAGTTTCAACGAGCAGTACTTC. The variable domain in full, completed from reference TRBV13 and TRBJ2-7, reads AAGVIQSPRHLIKEKRETATLKCYPIPRHDTVYWYQQGPGQDPQFLISFYEKMQSDKGSIPDRFSAQQFSDYHSELNMSSLELGDSALYFCASSSDSFNEQYFGPGTRLTVT.

The V and J genes are TRBV2 and TRBJ1-1; D ambiguous. Trimming stripped 2 bases from V and 0 bases from J, with 10 bases between. CDR1 is SNHLY, CDR2 FYNNEI, per germline. The CDR3 runs 15 residues. DNA of the CDR3: TGTGCCAGCAGTGAACGGGGAGAGGTGAACACTGAAGCTTTCTTT. Amino acids: CASSERGEVNTEAFF.